The next 30 T cell receptor beta chains were all read from a single sample in a study of blood T cell repertoires in COVID-19. Clones were read by immunoSEQ multiplex PCR, and TCRdb kept only the in-frame ones, dropping some. The table lists 250,000 or so clones, about nine tenths of them singletons. Sequenced input: PBMCs or T cells enriched from blood (not recorded which). These receptors were taken from a woman aged 25 to 39 with acute COVID-19.

The chain couples TRBV5-1 to TRBJ2-2; TRBD1 matches at 8 bases. Germline lookup yields CDR1 SGHRS and CDR2 YFSETQ. This CDR3 has 16 residues. V was clipped by 0 bases and J by 3 bases; unmatched bases: 4. The CDR3 here is CASSLEGTGYTGELFF. As DNA, the CDR3 is TGCGCCAGCAGCTTGGAGGGGACAGGATACACCGGGGAGCTGTTTTTT.

The gene calls are TRBV2 and TRBJ1-2; the match to TRBD1 covers 12 bases. The CDR3 covers 14 residues. Trimming at V came to 7 bases and at J to 7 bases, leaving 7 bases not matched to a gene. Germline CDR1 reads SNHLY; CDR2 reads FYNNEI. The CDR3 loop reads CASTGQGAGGGYTF. The CDR3 nucleotides read TGTGCCAGCACGGGACAGGGGGCGGGAGGTGGCTACACCTTC.

The gene calls are TRBV11-2 and TRBJ2-2, with a possible D match to TRBD1 (6 bases). The V gene lost 3 bases and the J gene lost 6 bases, with 14 bases spanning the gap. CDR1 and CDR2 from the germline V gene are SGHAT and FQNNGV. The CDR3 covers 15 residues. CDR3 loop: CASSLGALLAGELFF. The CDR3 nucleotides read TGTGCCAGCAGCTTGGGGGCCCTGCTGGCCGGGGAGCTGTTTTTT.

The chain couples TRBV5-5 to TRBJ1-2; 11 bases agree with TRBD1. The CDR3 contains 14 residues. Trimming took 6 bases from V and 8 from J; bases not matched to a gene: 9. The germline CDR1 and CDR2 sequences are SGHKS and YYEKEE (reference sequence). Here the CDR3 DNA reads TGTGCCAGCACACTGGACAGGGGGCGTCGGGGCTACACCTTC. Protein product: CASTLDRGRRGYTF.

The genes are TRBV12-3 or TRBV12-4 and TRBJ1-2; D remains ambiguous. The V end lost 3 bases, the J end lost 5 bases, and 10 bases lay between the germline ends. The CDR3 consists of 13 residues. In DNA form, the CDR3 reads TGTGCCAGCAGTTTGCGGGAGGAGTATGGCTACACCTTC. Translated: CASSLREEYGYTF.

This chain uses TRBV6-5 with TRBJ1-5; 9 bases align to TRBD1. Per the germline V gene, CDR1 is MNHEY and CDR2 is SVGAGI. The CDR3 is 14 amino acids. The junction had 8 bases not matched to a gene; V was cut back by 6 bases and J by 8 bases. CDR3 region: CASRELTGGKPQHF. The CDR3 bases are TGTGCCAGCAGGGAGTTGACAGGGGGTAAGCCCCAGCATTTT.

This clone was recorded once. The chain joins TRBV5-1 to TRBJ2-3, with no clear D. The germline CDR1 and CDR2 sequences are SGHRS and YFSETQ. The CDR3 extends over 15 amino acids. Trimming removed 0 bases from V and 0 bases from J, with 8 bases in between. The CDR3 is CASSLAFSSTDTQYF. CDR3 nucleotides: TGCGCCAGCAGCTTGGCCTTTTCTAGCACAGATACGCAGTATTTT.

V is TRBV10-3 and J is TRBJ1-1; D is unresolved. CDR1 and CDR2 from the germline V gene are ENHRY and SYGVKD. The CDR3 loop spans 15 amino acids. Trimming left V 4 bases short and J 6 bases short, with 18 bases between. The CDR3, as DNA: TGTGCCATCAGTGGTGGGTTCGGGGAGAGCGCTGAAGCTTTCTTT. Its translation is CAISGGFGESAEAFF.

The V gene is TRBV5-1, the J gene TRBJ1-4; no clear D. Trimming cost V 4 bases and J 0 bases, with 13 bases left between them. The CDR3 length is 16 residues. The germline V gene has CDR1 SGHRS and CDR2 YFSETQ. In DNA, the CDR3 is TGCGCCAGCAGCGAGGGTGGCGGGGCAACTAATGAAAAACTGTTTTTT. Translating gives CASSEGGGATNEKLFF. The whole variable domain, filled in from reference TRBV5-1 and TRBJ1-4, reads KAGVTQTPRYLIKTRGQQVTLSCSPISGHRSVSWYQQTPGQGLQFLFEYFSETQRNKGNFPGRFSGRQFSNSRSEMNVSTLELGDSALYLCASSEGGGATNEKLFFGSGTQLSVL.

The V gene is TRBV19, the J gene TRBJ2-7; TRBD2 matches 10 bases. J gave up 5 bases and V 5 bases, and 3 bases lay outside the gene matches. There are 13 residues in the CDR3. CDR1 LNHDA and CDR2 SQIVND come from the germline V gene (reference sequence). The CDR3 bases are TGTGCCAGTAGTCCCGGGACTAGCGACGAGCAGTACTTC. As protein: CASSPGTSDEQYF.

The CDR3 region has the DNA TGTGCCAGCAGCCAAGCGGGGGGCTTGGACGAGCAGTACTTC. Its translation: CASSQAGGLDEQYF. The chain uses TRBV3-1 (or the pseudogene TRBV3-2) and TRBJ2-7; D is possibly TRBD2 (7 bases). V lost 1 base and J lost 5, with 12 bases in between. The CDR3 has 14 residues. CDR1 LGHDT and CDR2 YNNKEL come from the germline V gene (reference sequence).

This rearrangement joins TRBV12-3 or TRBV12-4 to TRBJ2-4; D remains unclear. V lost 6 bases and J 5 bases, leaving 5 bases between the germline ends. There are 11 residues in the CDR3. As DNA, the CDR3 is TGTGCCAGCAGACACGAAAACATTCAGTACTTC. Its protein is CASRHENIQYF.

V is TRBV2 and J is TRBJ2-3; 11 nucleotides align to TRBD2. The CDR3 totals 15 residues. The V and J ends lost 11 bases and 2 bases, in that order; junction bases with no gene match: 9. Germline V CDR1 and CDR2: SNHLY, FYNNEI. For the CDR3, the DNA is TGTGCCGGAGAATATAGCGGGGGGGACACAGATACGCAGTATTTT. This encodes CAGEYSGGDTDTQYF.

V usage is TRBV7-9 and J usage is TRBJ1-3; possible D gene TRBD1, 6 bases. Trimming removed 1 base from V and 2 bases from J, with 18 bases in between. Germline V gene lookup returns CDR1 SEHNR and CDR2 FQNEAQ (reference sequence). This CDR3 is built from 18 residues. The CDR3: CASSLEGGWERAGNTIYF. In DNA, the CDR3 is TGTGCCAGCAGCTTAGAAGGGGGTTGGGAGAGAGCTGGAAACACCATATATTTT.

The genes are TRBV10-1 and TRBJ2-1, with 10 bases matching TRBD2. Germline-derived CDR1 and CDR2 are WNHNN and SYGVQD (reference sequence). The CDR3 is 16 amino acids. V shed 3 bases and J 3 bases; nucleotides not matched to a gene: 5. The CDR3 DNA reads as TGCGCCAGCAGTGAAATAGCGGGGGGAAGCTACAATGAGCAGTTCTTC. It encodes CASSEIAGGSYNEQFF.

The rearrangement uses TRBV3-1 (or the pseudogene TRBV3-2) and TRBJ1-1, with D uncertain. Deletions cut 1 base from V and 5 bases from J, with 17 bases between. Germline V gives CDR1 LGHDT, CDR2 YNNKEL (reference sequence). The CDR3 is 16 amino acids. The CDR3 DNA sequence: TGTGCCAGCAGCCAAGTCGTGCGTCTCGGGGTTACTGAAGCTTTCTTT. It encodes CASSQVVRLGVTEAFF.

This clone is a singleton in its sample. This rearrangement joins TRBV19 to TRBJ1-6; D may be TRBD1 (6 bases). The CDR3 covers 16 residues. The V end was cut by 5 bases, the J end by 2 bases, with 13 bases between. Per germline, CDR1 LNHDA and CDR2 SQIVND (reference sequence). The CDR3 DNA is TGTGCCAGTAGTCTACAGGGTTTCGCCTATAATTCACCCCTCCACTTT. This gives the protein CASSLQGFAYNSPLHF.

This rearrangement joins TRBV10-1 to TRBJ1-1; 8 nucleotides match TRBD1. Germline CDR1 and CDR2: WNHNN and SYGVQD (reference sequence). The CDR3 extends over 13 amino acids. The ends lost 9 bases at V and 5 bases at J; junction bases unmatched: 8. For the CDR3, the DNA is TGCGCCAGTTCCAGGGGGCAGGGTACTGAAGCTTTCTTT. This codes for CASSRGQGTEAFF.

V usage is TRBV7-9 and J usage is TRBJ1-1; D ambiguous. Trimming pared 5 bases from V and 8 bases from J, leaving 12 bases between. The CDR3 runs to 12 residues. CDR1 is SEHNR and CDR2 is FQNEAQ in the germline V gene (reference sequence). The CDR3 protein is CASSLTTSEAFF. The CDR3 DNA is TGTGCCAGCAGCCTAACGACATCCGAAGCTTTCTTT.

The rearrangement links TRBV6-5 to TRBJ1-6, with D possibly matching TRBD1 (6 bases). CDR1 MNHEY and CDR2 SVGAGI come from the germline V gene. The CDR3 extends over 14 amino acids. The V end was cut by 4 bases, the J end by 5 bases, with 9 bases between. CDR3 DNA: TGTGCCAGCAGTTTGACAGGAGATAATTCACCCCTCCACTTT. It yields the protein CASSLTGDNSPLHF.

The chain recombines TRBV5-5 with TRBJ1-4; tentative D call: TRBD1 (6 bases). V shed 5 bases and J shed 0 bases, with 23 bases lying between them. The CDR3 contains 19 residues. Germline V gene data show CDR1 as SGHKS and CDR2 as YYEKEE (reference sequence). The CDR3 spells CASSQPTGSVRATNEKLFF. CDR3 nucleotide sequence: TGTGCCAGCAGTCAACCAACAGGGTCGGTTCGCGCAACTAATGAAAAACTGTTTTTT.

CDR3 amino acids: CASTPRDRFFYGYTF. DNA of the CDR3: TGTGCCAGTACCCCCCGGGACAGATTTTTCTATGGCTACACCTTC. V and J are TRBV19 and TRBJ1-2, with 7 positions matching TRBD1. Germline assignment: CDR1 LNHDA and CDR2 SQIVND (reference sequence). Unmatched junction bases numbered 12, after V lost 7 bases and J lost 4 bases. The CDR3 consists of 15 residues.

The CDR3 loop is CASSRTVNYGYTF. CDR3 in DNA: TGTGCCAGCAGCCGGACAGTTAACTATGGCTACACCTTC. The rearrangement joins TRBV7-9 to TRBJ1-2, with D perhaps matching TRBD1 (6 bases). Trimming took off 5 bases at V and 1 base at J, with 8 bases between the two ends. The CDR3 contains 13 residues. The germline CDR1 and CDR2 sequences are SEHNR and FQNEAQ (reference sequence).

This clone was found a few times. The rearrangement uses TRBV5-1 and TRBJ2-2; D is uncertain. V was pared by 0 bases and J by 2 bases, with 8 bases between. The CDR3 loop spans 15 amino acids. Germline V lookup: CDR1 SGHRS, CDR2 YFSETQ. In nucleotides, the CDR3 is TGCGCCAGCAGCTTGGTCCCAGTCAACACCGGGGAGCTGTTTTTT. Translation: CASSLVPVNTGELFF.

The gene calls are TRBV6-5 and TRBJ2-2; D is perhaps TRBD1 (5 bases). Germline loops: CDR1 MNHEY, CDR2 SVGAGI. V lost 2 bases, J lost 7 bases, and 17 bases lay in between. The CDR3 consists of 16 residues. CDR3 protein: CASSYGAAAPVGELFF. CDR3 in DNA: TGTGCCAGCAGTTACGGGGCGGCGGCTCCCGTCGGGGAGCTGTTTTTT.

This chain links TRBV12-3 or TRBV12-4 with TRBJ1-2; D might be TRBD1 (6 bases). Trimming took off 5 bases at V and 4 bases at J, with 8 bases between the two ends. CDR3 length equals 12 residues. CDR3 in DNA: TGTGCCAGCAGTGGGACATTCTATGGCTACACCTTC. This sequence encodes CASSGTFYGYTF.

The chain joins TRBV5-1 to TRBJ2-2; the match to TRBD1 covers 8 bases. This CDR3 contains 13 residues. J gave up 5 bases and V 7 bases, and 4 bases lay outside the gene matches. Germline V gene data show CDR1 as SGHRS and CDR2 as YFSETQ. CDR3 loop: CASQRQGTGELFF. In nucleotides, the CDR3 is TGCGCCAGCCAAAGACAGGGGACCGGGGAGCTGTTTTTT. Combining the CDR3 with reference TRBV5-1 and TRBJ2-2 gives the whole variable domain KAGVTQTPRYLIKTRGQQVTLSCSPISGHRSVSWYQQTPGQGLQFLFEYFSETQRNKGNFPGRFSGRQFSNSRSEMNVSTLELGDSALYLCASQRQGTGELFFGEGSRLTVL.

This chain uses TRBV19 with TRBJ1-5; perhaps TRBD1 as D (6 bases). This CDR3 has 12 residues. The ends were cut back, 8 bases at V and 6 bases at J, with 11 bases in the middle. Germline V gene lookup returns CDR1 LNHDA and CDR2 SQIVND (reference sequence). In nucleotides, the CDR3 is TGTGCCAGTCAGACAGGTGCTCAGCCCCAGCATTTT. It specifies CASQTGAQPQHF.

The chain recombines TRBV6-2 or TRBV6-3 with TRBJ1-1, with D tentatively TRBD1 (5 bases). Germline loops: CDR1 MNHEY, CDR2 SVGEGT. The CDR3 covers 14 residues. V gave up 4 bases and J gave up 7 bases, with 16 bases separating them. The CDR3 nucleotides read TGTGCCAGCAGTTTCCAGGGTATGGGCGGTGAAGCTTTCTTT. It codes for CASSFQGMGGEAFF.

This clone appeared a few times. V is TRBV5-4 and J is TRBJ1-1, with unresolved D. The germline V and J ends were trimmed by 2 bases and 4 bases, with 15 bases remaining between them. Germline V gene sequence: CDR1 SGHNT, CDR2 YYREEE (reference sequence). The CDR3 is 15 residues long. The CDR3 spells CASSFDGFGSTEAFF. In DNA form, the CDR3 reads TGTGCCAGCAGCTTTGACGGTTTCGGGAGCACTGAAGCTTTCTTT. The full variable domain, in which reference TRBV5-4 and TRBJ1-1 provide the parts outside the CDR3, is ETGVTQSPTHLIKTRGQQVTLRCSSQSGHNTVSWYQQALGQGPQFIFQYYREEENGRGNFPPRFSGLQFPNYSSELNVNALELDDSALYLCASSFDGFGSTEAFFGQGTRLTVV.